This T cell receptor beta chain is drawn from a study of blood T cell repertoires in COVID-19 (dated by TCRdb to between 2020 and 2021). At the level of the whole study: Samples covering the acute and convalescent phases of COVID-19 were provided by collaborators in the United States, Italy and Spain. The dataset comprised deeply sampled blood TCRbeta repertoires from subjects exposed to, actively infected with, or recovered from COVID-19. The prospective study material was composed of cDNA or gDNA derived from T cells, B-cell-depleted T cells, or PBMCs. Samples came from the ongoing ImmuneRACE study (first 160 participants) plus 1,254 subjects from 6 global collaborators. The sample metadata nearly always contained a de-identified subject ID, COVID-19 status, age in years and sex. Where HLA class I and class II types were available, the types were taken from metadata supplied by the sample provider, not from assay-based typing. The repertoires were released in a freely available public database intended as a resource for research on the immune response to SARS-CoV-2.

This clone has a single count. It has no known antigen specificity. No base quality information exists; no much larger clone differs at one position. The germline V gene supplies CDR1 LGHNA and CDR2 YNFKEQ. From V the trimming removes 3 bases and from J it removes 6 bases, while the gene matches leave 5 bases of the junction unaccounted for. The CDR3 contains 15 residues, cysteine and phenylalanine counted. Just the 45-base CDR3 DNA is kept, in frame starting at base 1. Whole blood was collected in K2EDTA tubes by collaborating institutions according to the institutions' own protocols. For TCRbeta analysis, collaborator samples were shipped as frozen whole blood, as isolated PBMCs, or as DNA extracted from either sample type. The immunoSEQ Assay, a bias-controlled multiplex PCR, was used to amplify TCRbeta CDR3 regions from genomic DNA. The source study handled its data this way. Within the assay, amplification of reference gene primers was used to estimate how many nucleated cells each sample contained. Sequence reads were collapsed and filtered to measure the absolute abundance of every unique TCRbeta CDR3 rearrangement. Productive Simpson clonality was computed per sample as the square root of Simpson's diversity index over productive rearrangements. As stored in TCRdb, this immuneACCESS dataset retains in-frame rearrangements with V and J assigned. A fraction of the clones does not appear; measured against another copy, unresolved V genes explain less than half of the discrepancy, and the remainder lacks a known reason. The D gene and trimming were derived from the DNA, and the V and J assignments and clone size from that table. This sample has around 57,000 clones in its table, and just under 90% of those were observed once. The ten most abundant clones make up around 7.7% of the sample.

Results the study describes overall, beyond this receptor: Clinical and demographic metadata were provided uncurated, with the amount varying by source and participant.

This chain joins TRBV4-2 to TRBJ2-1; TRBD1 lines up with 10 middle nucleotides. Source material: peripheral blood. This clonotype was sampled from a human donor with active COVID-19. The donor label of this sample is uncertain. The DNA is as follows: TGTGCCAGCAGCCAGGGACAGGGGTCCCTCAATGAGCAGTTCTTC. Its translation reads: CASSQGQGSLNEQFF.